This TCR beta chain was sequenced during a study of cytomegalovirus exposure and HLA in healthy donors. TCRdb's table, derived via immunoSEQ multiplex PCR, lists solely in-frame clones and lacks some. The sample lists 150,000 to 200,000 clones, over 65% occurring once. The donors were in the approximately 120-subject validation cohort, distinct from the roughly 600-subject first cohort. General study findings and limits: It was confirmed in vitro that a few of the CMV-associated chains were specific for CMV antigens.

In the case of this clone: As yet, its antigen is unknown.

The sequenced sample was PBMCs. The sequence derives from a man aged 18 to 29 in good health and CMV-seropositive.

The CDR3 DNA follows: TGCGCCAGCAGCTTAGACAGGGGGGTTTACGAGCAGTACTTC. Translation: CASSLDRGVYEQYF. The rearrangement uses TRBV5-1 and TRBJ2-7, with 9 bases identical to TRBD1. The V gene end was trimmed by 2 bases and the J gene end by 4 bases; junction bases not matched to a gene: 4. The CDR3 is made up of 14 amino acids. Germline V gene data show CDR1 as SGHRS and CDR2 as YFSETQ.